This T cell receptor beta chain was identified in a study of blood T cells in healthy people across ages. Germline V lookup: CDR1 DFQATT, CDR2 SNEGSKA (reference sequence). V was pared by 6 bases and J by 5 bases, with 9 bases of the junction left unmatched. CDR3 length: 14 residues. This clonotype was picked up one time. A second roughly 7 to 11 cycle PCR used barcoded and J-beta primers. A single record per CDR3 protein comes from TCRdb applying MiXCR to the 5' RACE reads. This table holds about 640,000 distinct CDR3 sequences, about 53% found once. The sample consisted of blood. This receptor was identified in a man in his fifties or sixties in good health. The chain is built from TRBV20-1 and TRBJ2-5; TRBD1 matches at 10 bases. The CDR3 loop is CSAQTGGWAETQYF. CDR3 DNA: TGCAGTGCGCAGACAGGGGGCTGGGCGGAGACCCAGTACTTC.